The text below deals with one TCR beta chain. Its antigen is not identified. For CDR3 and TCR beta VDJ profiling, genomic DNA was the template used. Via MiXCR, TCRdb re-called the reads, giving one row per CDR3 protein. The top ten clones hold 3.2% of a sample with some 160,000 distinct CDR3 sequences, approximately 51% of them seen once. This sample was included in a study of CD8+CD57+ T cells in acquired aplastic anemia. In the study overall: Sorted CD4+ and CD8+ cell DNA averaged 3.2 ug.

Trimming pared 1 base from V and 3 bases from J, leaving 16 bases between. Germline-derived CDR1 and CDR2 are LGHNT and FRNRAP. The CDR3 is made up of 16 amino acids. Notes on the study in general: Patients shared 25 to 30 CD8+ CDR3 sequences with controls.

Only patients with CD8+CD57+ cell expansion on flow cytometry were chosen for sequencing. In all patients, the disease was severe acquired aplastic anemia. The receptor's source is a human donor with aplastic anemia. Material: sorted CD4+, CD8+, or CD8+CD57+ T cells (not recorded which) from PBMCs. The J gene is TRBJ2-7, the V gene TRBV12-5, with a weak D call TRBD1 (6 bases). CDR3 loop: CASGLAVTGLIYEQYF. CDR3 DNA sequence: TGTGCTAGTGGTTTGGCCGTGACAGGTCTCATCTACGAGCAGTACTTC.